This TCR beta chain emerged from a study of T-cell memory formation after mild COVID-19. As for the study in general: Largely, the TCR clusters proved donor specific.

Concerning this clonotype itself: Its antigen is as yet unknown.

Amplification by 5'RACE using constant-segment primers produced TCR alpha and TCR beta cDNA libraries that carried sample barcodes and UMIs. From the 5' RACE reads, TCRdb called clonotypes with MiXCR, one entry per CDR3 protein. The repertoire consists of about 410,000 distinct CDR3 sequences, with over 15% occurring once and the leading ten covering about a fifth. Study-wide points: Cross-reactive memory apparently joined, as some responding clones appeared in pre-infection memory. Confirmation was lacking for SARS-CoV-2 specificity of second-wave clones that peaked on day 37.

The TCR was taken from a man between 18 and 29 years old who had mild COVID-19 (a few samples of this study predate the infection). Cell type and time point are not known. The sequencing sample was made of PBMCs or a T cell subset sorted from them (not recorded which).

DNA for the CDR3: TGCAGTGCTATTGCCCTTTCTGGGGCCAACGTCCTGACTTTC. It encodes CSAIALSGANVLTF. The chain is built from TRBV20-1 and TRBJ2-6, with D uncertain. This CDR3 is 14 amino acids long. V was clipped by 4 bases and J by 1 base, with 8 bases between them. CDR1 is DFQATT, CDR2 SNEGSKA, per germline (reference sequence).